This T cell receptor (beta chain) was recovered during a study of cytomegalovirus exposure and HLA in healthy donors. Germline CDR1 reads LNHDA; CDR2 reads SQIVND (reference sequence). The CDR3 consists of 14 residues. V dropped 7 bases and J dropped 0 bases, with 10 bases sitting between them. This clone was seen only a few times. Its target is unknown. The primer mix had 60 Vbeta and 13 Jbeta primers. The repertoire was sequenced with immunoSEQ multiplex PCR; TCRdb's copy has only in-frame clones and lacks some. This sample has 150,000 or so clones, with approximately 79% found just once. Findings and caveats of the study: A list of roughly 180 TCR beta chains associated with cytomegalovirus was given. In vitro, a few CMV-associated chains proved specific for CMV antigens. Links to common viral pathogens appeared, in a later analysis, for several of the most significant clusters. In an earlier analysis, in 620 or so donors, most V segments appeared productive either ~87% or ~30% of the time.

The TCR originated in a man aged 35 to 55 in good health and CMV-seropositive. The chain combines TRBV19 with TRBJ1-5; no reliable D call. Sequenced material: PBMCs. The CDR3 sequence is CASKAAYSNQPQHF. In nucleotides, the CDR3 is TGTGCCAGTAAAGCGGCTTATAGCAATCAGCCCCAGCATTTT. Looking up the rest from reference TRBV19 and TRBJ1-5 gives the full variable domain: DGGITQSPKYLFRKEGQNVTLSCEQNLNHDAMYWYRQDPGQGLRLIYYSQIVNDFQKGDIAEGYSVSREKKESFPLTVTSAQKNPTAFYLCASKAAYSNQPQHFGDGTRLSIL.